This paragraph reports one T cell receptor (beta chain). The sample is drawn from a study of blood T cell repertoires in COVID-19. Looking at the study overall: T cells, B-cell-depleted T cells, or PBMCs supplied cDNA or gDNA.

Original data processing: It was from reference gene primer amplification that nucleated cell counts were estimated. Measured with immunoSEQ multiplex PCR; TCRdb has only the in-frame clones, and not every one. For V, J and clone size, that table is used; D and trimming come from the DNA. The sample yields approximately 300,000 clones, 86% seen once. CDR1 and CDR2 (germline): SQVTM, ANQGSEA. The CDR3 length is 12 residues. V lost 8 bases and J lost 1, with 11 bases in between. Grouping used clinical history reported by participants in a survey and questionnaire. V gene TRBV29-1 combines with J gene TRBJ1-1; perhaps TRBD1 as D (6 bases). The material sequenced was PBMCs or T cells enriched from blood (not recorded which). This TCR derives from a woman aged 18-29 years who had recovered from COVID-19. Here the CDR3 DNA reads TGCAGCTCTTGGACAGAGAACACTGAAGCTTTCTTT. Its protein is CSSWTENTEAFF. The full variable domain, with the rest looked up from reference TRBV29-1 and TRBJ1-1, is SAVISQKPSRDICQRGTSLTIQCQVDSQVTMMFWYRQQPGQSLTLIATANQGSEATYESGFVIDKFPISRPNLTFSTLTVSNMSPEDSSIYLCSSWTENTEAFFGQGTRLTVV.